The rows below give T cell receptor beta chains drawn from one sample of a study of blood T cell repertoires in COVID-19. The assay was immunoSEQ multiplex PCR, and TCRdb's table has in-frame clones only and misses some. The sample has some 700,000 clones, approximately 90% seen once. The sequencing input was peripheral blood. The source is a woman under 30 with acute or convalescent COVID-19. The CDR3 runs from the conserved cysteine through the conserved F or W. The D gene is left open where the match is weak. Clone sizes are given selectively: once, few, many, or a class where the clone is expanded.

cdr3_aa | cdr3_nt | j_call | d_call | clone_size | v_call
CASSEARRYSGNTIYF | TGTGCCAGCAGTGAAGCCCGCAGGTACTCTGGAAACACCATATATTTT | TRBJ1-3 | . | . | TRBV6-1
CASSFLDRADTEAFF | TGTGCCAGCAGCTTCCTCGACAGGGCGGACACTGAAGCTTTCTTT | TRBJ1-1 | TRBD1 | . | TRBV5-6
CASTISGNTEAFF | TGCGCCAGCACTATCTCGGGGAACACTGAAGCTTTCTTT | TRBJ1-1 | . | . | TRBV5-1
CARRTYSYEQYF | TGTGCCAGAAGGACTTACTCCTACGAGCAGTACTTC | TRBJ2-7 | . | few | TRBV2
CASSYSPDRETEAFF | TGTGCCAGCAGTTACTCGCCGGACAGGGAGACTGAAGCTTTCTTT | TRBJ1-1 | TRBD1 | . | TRBV6-5
CAVLRTGSFIAYEQYF | TGCGCCGTCCTTAGGACAGGATCTTTCATAGCCTACGAGCAGTACTTC | TRBJ2-7 | TRBD1 | . | TRBV23-1
CASSLGRDYSGNTIYF | TGTGCCAGCAGCTTAGGGAGGGACTACTCTGGAAACACCATATATTTT | TRBJ1-3 | . | . | TRBV7-9
CASSEGQGLEQYF | TGTGCCAGCAGCGAGGGACAGGGGCTCGAGCAGTACTTC | TRBJ2-7 | TRBD1 | . | TRBV3-1/TRBV3-2
CASSPTYPRPGQGVLGQYF | TGTGCCAGCAGCCCTACCTATCCTCGTCCGGGACAGGGGGTCCTGGGGCAGTACTTC | TRBJ2-7 | TRBD1 | . | TRBV5-6
CASSTGWGRTEAFF | TGTGCCAGCAGTACAGGATGGGGTAGGACTGAAGCTTTCTTT | TRBJ1-1 | . | . | TRBV7-9
CASSRDRYYEQYF | TGTGCCAGCAGCCGGGACAGGTACTACGAGCAGTACTTC | TRBJ2-7 | TRBD1 | . | TRBV5-6
CATTDREAQPQHF | TGTGCCACAACGGACAGGGAGGCACAGCCCCAGCATTTT | TRBJ1-5 | TRBD1 | . | TRBV19
CASSYFLDGGTGELFF | TGTGCCAGCAGTTACTTCTTGGACGGGGGTACCGGGGAGCTGTTTTTT | TRBJ2-2 | . | few | TRBV6-2/TRBV6-3
CASSPGGLAVLPPRDTQYF | TGCGCCAGCAGCCCAGGGGGTTTAGCGGTACTCCCTCCAAGAGATACGCAGTATTTT | TRBJ2-3 | . | . | TRBV5-1
CASSKGTGVYEQYF | TGTGCCAGTAGTAAAGGGACGGGAGTATACGAGCAGTACTTC | TRBJ2-7 | . | . | TRBV19
CASSLSAGAYEQYF | TGTGCCAGCAGCTTATCGGCAGGGGCCTACGAGCAGTACTTC | TRBJ2-7 | . | few | TRBV7-6
CASSLGDRDTYEQYF | TGTGCCAGCAGCTTAGGGGACAGGGATACCTACGAGCAGTACTTC | TRBJ2-7 | TRBD1 | . | TRBV7-6
CASSLPGDKTYEQYF | TGTGCCAGCAGTCTCCCTGGGGACAAGACCTACGAGCAGTACTTC | TRBJ2-7 | . | . | TRBV25-1
CASSPPGGQVTGELFF | TGTGCCAGCAGCCCTCCCGGGGGGCAGGTCACCGGGGAGCTGTTTTTT | TRBJ2-2 | . | . | TRBV27
CASSQDARGNSPLHF | TGTGCCAGCAGCCAAGACGCCAGGGGTAATTCACCCCTCCACTTT | TRBJ1-6 | . | . | TRBV14
CASSIQVNFYGYTF | TGTGCCAGTAGTATCCAGGTGAACTTCTATGGCTACACCTTC | TRBJ1-2 | . | . | TRBV19
CASSSGVSAVDEQFF | TGTGCCAGCAGCTCAGGGGTATCGGCCGTCGATGAGCAGTTCTTC | TRBJ2-1 | . | . | TRBV11-3
CASSSTQGARTEAFF | TGTGCCAGCAGCAGCACACAGGGGGCGAGGACTGAAGCTTTCTTT | TRBJ1-1 | TRBD1 | . | TRBV6-6
CASSFGQGQLYQPQHF | TGTGCCAGCAGTTTCGGACAGGGCCAGCTTTACCAGCCCCAGCATTTT | TRBJ1-5 | TRBD1 | . | TRBV28
CAIWTPGGPYEQYF | TGTGCCATCTGGACTCCTGGGGGCCCCTACGAGCAGTACTTC | TRBJ2-7 | . | . | TRBV10-3
CASSYGGGASTDTQYF | TGTGCCAGCAGCTACGGCGGGGGGGCGAGCACAGATACGCAGTATTTT | TRBJ2-3 | TRBD2 | . | TRBV9
CASSWWGETYEQYF | TGTGCCAGCAGTTGGTGGGGAGAGACCTACGAGCAGTACTTC | TRBJ2-7 | . | . | TRBV25-1
CATSDPSSNQPQHF | TGTGCCACCAGTGACCCTTCTAGCAATCAGCCCCAGCATTTT | TRBJ1-5 | . | . | TRBV24-1
CAGRTLAAYGYTF | TGTGCCGGAAGGACTCTCGCGGCCTATGGCTACACCTTC | TRBJ1-2 | . | . | TRBV19
CASSQIDTEAFF | TGCGCCAGCAGCCAAATCGACACTGAAGCTTTCTTT | TRBJ1-1 | . | . | TRBV23-1
CASSSGQTRGTEAFF | TGTGCCAGCAGCTCGGGACAGACCAGGGGCACTGAAGCTTTCTTT | TRBJ1-1 | TRBD1 | . | TRBV7-6
CASSTGDSSYEQYF | TGTGCCAGCAGTACAGGGGACAGCTCCTACGAGCAGTACTTC | TRBJ2-7 | TRBD1 | many | TRBV6-5
CASSPDRGFGYTF | TGTGCCAGCTCACCGGACAGGGGCTTTGGCTACACCTTC | TRBJ1-2 | TRBD1 | . | TRBV18
CASSVTGWRAEGYTF | TGTGCCAGCAGCGTAACAGGGTGGAGAGCAGAGGGCTACACCTTC | TRBJ1-2 | . | . | TRBV9
CASSKVSTRGRVYEQYF | TGTGCCAGCAGCAAAGTCTCCACCAGGGGCAGGGTATACGAGCAGTACTTC | TRBJ2-7 | . | once | TRBV21-1
CASSFERAYGYTF | TGTGCCAGCAGCTTTGAAAGAGCCTATGGCTACACCTTC | TRBJ1-2 | . | once | TRBV5-5
CASSFPTGVNQPQHF | TGTGCCAGCAGCTTCCCGACAGGGGTCAATCAGCCCCAGCATTTT | TRBJ1-5 | TRBD1 | . | TRBV7-8
CASSIGFGWGTGGRDQPQHF | TGTGCCAGTAGTATAGGGTTTGGTTGGGGGACAGGGGGTCGGGATCAGCCCCAGCATTTT | TRBJ1-5 | TRBD1 | . | TRBV19
CAISEVRGSTQYF | TGTGCCATCAGTGAGGTCAGGGGGTCGACCCAGTACTTC | TRBJ2-5 | TRBD1 | . | TRBV10-3
CASTTGELFF | TGTGCCAGCACTACCGGGGAGCTGTTTTTT | TRBJ2-2 | . | . | TRBV27
CAYGTGAFYEQYF | TGTGCCTACGGGACAGGGGCTTTCTACGAGCAGTACTTC | TRBJ2-7 | TRBD1 | . | TRBV30
CASSSGGRGGYQETQYF | TGTGCCAGCAGCTCCGGGGGGCGCGGGGGGTACCAAGAGACCCAGTACTTC | TRBJ2-5 | TRBD2 | . | TRBV5-4